Reported below is one TCR beta chain. Its antigen is as yet unknown. The CDR3 runs to 15 residues. The V gene end was trimmed by 3 bases and the J gene end by 7 bases; junction bases not matched to a gene: 7. CDR1 and CDR2 from the germline V gene are MNHNS and SASEGT. Measured with immunoSEQ multiplex PCR; TCRdb has only the in-frame clones, and not every one. The sample holds approximately 82,000 clones, about 90% seen once. Patients had residual fresh-frozen tumor tissue and more than two years of survival data. The data originate from a study of glioma-infiltrating T cells after dendritic cell vaccination. Study-wide findings and caveats: Patients with more pretreatment TILs had longer time to progression and survival.

The input for sequencing was blood, taken before dendritic cell vaccination. The TCR was taken from a human donor with glioblastoma. The chain is built from TRBV6-1 and TRBJ1-4, with TRBD1 matching over 8 bases. The CDR3 region is CASSDEQGGVEKLFF. CDR3 bases: TGTGCCAGCAGTGACGAACAGGGGGGAGTTGAAAAACTGTTTTTT.